This is a list of T cell receptor beta chains from one sample in a study of response to subunit inactivated influenza vaccine. In TCRdb, the RT-PCR reads were re-called with MiXCR into one record per CDR3 protein. The data contain more than 450,000 distinct CDR3 sequences, approximately 7.6% of them singletons. This sample comprised PBMCs from blood, obtained less than 30 months after vaccination. Receptors originate from a man aged 45 to 75 who received an inactivated influenza vaccine. The conserved cysteine and the conserved F or W are not part of the CDR3 here. Fields, in order: J gene, D gene, V gene, CDR3 protein. The D gene is left open where the match is weak.

J: TRBJ2-1; D: TRBD2; V: TRBV18; CDR3: ASSTGGLTNNEQF
J: TRBJ2-2; D: TRBD2; V: TRBV5-1; CDR3: ASSLVSGSGSGELF
J: TRBJ1-6; D: .; V: TRBV12-1; CDR3: ASSVTGDPSSYNSPLH
J: TRBJ1-2; D: TRBD1; V: TRBV9; CDR3: ASSAGQGNYGYT
J: TRBJ2-5; D: .; V: TRBV10-3; CDR3: AISESIGLQETQY
J: TRBJ2-2; D: .; V: TRBV20-1; CDR3: SALGRANTGELF
J: TRBJ2-7; D: .; V: TRBV2; CDR3: ASKSGGTHEQY
J: TRBJ2-1; D: .; V: TRBV5-1; CDR3: ASSLERADNEQF
J: TRBJ2-5; D: .; V: TRBV20-1; CDR3: SARDWRLQETQY
J: TRBJ2-3; D: TRBD1; V: TRBV20-1; CDR3: SAKQGADTQY
J: TRBJ2-7; D: .; V: TRBV6-2/TRBV6-3; CDR3: ASRGRESSYEQY